A single sample is the source of the 23 T cell receptor beta chains below, sequenced in a study of control samples from healthy donors and cancer patients. TCRdb keeps only in-frame clones here, not all; method: immunoSEQ multiplex PCR. The sample has about 250,000 clones; approximately 80% are singletons. The sample taken for sequencing was PBMCs. These receptors all stem from an older woman with lung cancer.

The CDR3 is CASSQGLVTEAFF. DNA of the CDR3: TGTGCCAGCAGTCAGGGGCTGGTCACTGAAGCTTTCTTT. This chain links TRBV2 with TRBJ1-1; D might be TRBD1 (6 bases). The CDR3 extends over 13 amino acids. V was clipped by 5 bases and J by 4 bases, with 11 bases between them. The germline V gene has CDR1 SNHLY and CDR2 FYNNEI.

The chain has TRBV28 and TRBJ1-4; 7 bases align to TRBD1. With 7 bases clipped from V and 8 bases from J, the junction kept 10 bases outside the gene matches. Germline V gene data show CDR1 as MDHEN and CDR2 as SYDVKM. CDR3 length: 14 amino acids. CDR3 in amino acids: CASTSPGQREKLFF. The CDR3 region has the DNA TGTGCCAGCACGTCACCGGGACAGCGGGAAAAACTGTTTTTT.

The chain uses TRBV7-9 and TRBJ1-2, with 7 bases lining up with TRBD1. The CDR3 has 14 residues. Per the germline V gene, CDR1 is SEHNR and CDR2 is FQNEAQ (reference sequence). With 5 bases clipped from V and 3 bases from J, the junction kept 6 bases outside the gene matches. CDR3 DNA: TGTGCCAGCAGCCAGGCAGGGGGGGACTATGGCTACACCTTC. It codes for CASSQAGGDYGYTF.

The chain couples TRBV6-5 to TRBJ1-4, with unresolved D. The V gene's germline CDR1 is MNHEY and CDR2 SVGAGI. This CDR3 is built from 14 residues. V was shortened by 6 bases and J by 8 bases, with 16 bases between the two germline ends. The CDR3 protein is CASRKGLSGEKLFF. The CDR3 coding sequence is TGTGCCAGCAGAAAAGGACTTTCCGGGGAAAAACTGTTTTTT.

This chain uses TRBV5-1 with TRBJ1-6; D perhaps matches TRBD1 (5 bases). Germline-derived CDR1 and CDR2 are SGHRS and YFSETQ. The CDR3 sequence is 14 residues long. The V gene lost 6 bases and the J gene lost 6 bases, with 13 bases spanning the gap. This CDR3 reads CASTAGLPNSPLHF. CDR3 coding DNA: TGCGCCAGCACGGCAGGGCTACCTAATTCACCCCTCCACTTT.

This clone was counted once. The chain links TRBV5-4 to TRBJ2-2; unclear D gene. The CDR3 is 15 amino acids. Trimming removed 7 bases at V and 0 bases at J, with 13 bases between. Per germline, CDR1 SGHNT and CDR2 YYREEE (reference sequence). CDR3 residues: CASGPAGSNTGELFF. CDR3 nucleotides: TGTGCCAGCGGACCGGCCGGGTCGAACACCGGGGAGCTGTTTTTT.

The V gene is TRBV6-5, the J gene TRBJ2-7; TRBD2 agrees at 13 bases. The CDR3 extends over 15 amino acids. Germline loops: CDR1 MNHEY, CDR2 SVGAGI. The J segment lost 4 bases and the V segment lost 6 bases, leaving 6 bases of the junction unmatched. For the CDR3, the DNA is TGTGCCAGCAGACCCGGGACTAGCGGGAAGTACGAGCAGTACTTC. Amino acids: CASRPGTSGKYEQYF.

The chain is built from TRBV7-2 and TRBJ2-1, with TRBD1 as a possible D gene (6 bases). Germline-derived CDR1 and CDR2 are SGHTA and FQGNSA. V was shortened by 0 bases and J by 8 bases, with 17 bases between the two germline ends. This CDR3 has 16 residues. In DNA, the CDR3 is TGTGCCAGCAGCTTAGCCGGGACAAATCTAGGGTATGAGCAGTTCTTC. It codes for CASSLAGTNLGYEQFF.

The chain combines TRBV3-1 (or the pseudogene TRBV3-2) with TRBJ1-2; D is perhaps TRBD1 (5 bases). This CDR3 is 11 amino acids long. Germline V gene sequence: CDR1 LGHDT, CDR2 YNNKEL (reference sequence). The ends were cut back, 6 bases at V and 8 bases at J, with 10 bases in the middle. CDR3 sequence reads: CASSRSGGYTF. CDR3 DNA sequence: TGTGCCAGCAGTCGTTCAGGGGGCTACACCTTC.

The chain joins TRBV2 to TRBJ2-3; D gene uncertain. This CDR3 has 14 residues. The ends were cut back, 2 bases at V and 0 bases at J, with 6 bases in the middle. CDR1 SNHLY and CDR2 FYNNEI come from the germline V gene. CDR3 loop: CASSERLSTDTQYF. DNA of the CDR3: TGTGCCAGCAGTGAACGCTTGAGCACAGATACGCAGTATTTT.

The chain has TRBV5-1 and TRBJ1-2; 8 nucleotides line up with TRBD1. With 6 bases clipped from V and 2 bases from J, the junction kept 3 bases outside the gene matches. CDR1 SGHRS and CDR2 YFSETQ come from the germline V gene. CDR3 length: 13 amino acids. Here the CDR3 DNA reads TGCGCCAGCACCGGACAGGGAAACTATGGCTACACCTTC. This translates into CASTGQGNYGYTF.

The rearrangement joins TRBV6-1 to TRBJ2-5; no definite D call. There are 12 residues in the CDR3. Germline CDR1 MNHNS, CDR2 SASEGT. The germline V and J ends were trimmed by 3 bases and 3 bases, with 5 bases remaining between them. The CDR3 spells CASSEWEETQYF. In nucleotides, the CDR3 is TGTGCCAGCAGTGAGTGGGAAGAGACCCAGTACTTC.

There are a few counts of this clone. Other DNA variants within this sample encode the same CDR3. The DNA of the CDR3 is TGTGCCAGCCAATGGAAAACGGGGGGGGAGGAAAAACTGTTTTTT. Its translation is CASQWKTGGEEKLFF. V gene TRBV28 combines with J gene TRBJ1-4, with D maybe TRBD1 (5 bases). The germline gives CDR1 MDHEN, CDR2 SYDVKM. The CDR3 sequence is 15 residues long. V was cut by 8 bases and J by 8 bases, with 21 bases left in between. Full variable domain (remainder filled in from reference TRBV28 and TRBJ1-4): DVKVTQSSRYLVKRTGEKVFLECVQDMDHENMFWYRQDPGLGLRLIYFSYDVKMKEKGDIPEGYSVSREKKERFSLILESASTNQTSMYLCASQWKTGGEEKLFFGSGTQLSVL.

This clone was counted a single time. The chain joins TRBV7-9 to TRBJ1-3; possibly TRBD1 for D (6 bases). The V gene's germline CDR1 is SEHNR and CDR2 FQNEAQ (reference sequence). The CDR3 runs to 14 residues. Between the trimmed V and J ends, which lost 6 bases and 2 bases, there was a span of 11 bases. CDR3 sequence: CASSPQGAGNTIYF. The CDR3 DNA follows: TGTGCCAGCAGTCCACAGGGAGCTGGAAACACCATATATTTT.

This chain links TRBV9 with TRBJ1-3; D is undetermined. This CDR3 has 17 amino acids. V lost 1 base, J lost 2 bases, and 16 bases lay in between. Germline V gene data show CDR1 as SGDLS and CDR2 as YYNGEE. The CDR3 bases are TGTGCCAGCAGCGTACAGGACTCTGGGTCTACTGGAAACACCATATATTTT. It yields the protein CASSVQDSGSTGNTIYF.

This clone showed up just a few times. V is TRBV11-2 and J is TRBJ2-1; 9 positions agree with TRBD2. Germline V lookup: CDR1 SGHAT, CDR2 FQNNGV. This CDR3 has 15 amino acids. After removal of 0 bases from V and 8 bases from J, the junction contained 5 bases not matched to a gene. CDR3 bases: TGTGCCAGCAGCTTAGAGAGTAGCGGGAGACATGAGCAGTTCTTC. Its translation: CASSLESSGRHEQFF.

The chain couples TRBV19 to TRBJ2-2; D gene ambiguous. Germline V gene sequence: CDR1 LNHDA, CDR2 SQIVND (reference sequence). The CDR3 extends over 15 amino acids. V lost 1 base and J 4 bases, leaving 10 bases between the germline ends. The DNA of the CDR3 is TGTGCCAGTAGTATAGTCGCATCCACCACCGGGGAGCTGTTTTTT. Protein sequence: CASSIVASTTGELFF.

This clone was counted a few times. This chain connects TRBV5-4 to TRBJ1-2; the D gene is possibly TRBD1 (6 bases). The length of the CDR3 is 15 residues. V lost 3 bases, J lost 4 bases, and 16 bases lay in between. Per the germline V gene, CDR1 is SGHNT and CDR2 is YYREEE (reference sequence). CDR3 sequence (DNA): TGTGCCAGCAGCTCCTCCAGGGGCTCGACCTATGGCTACACCTTC. As protein: CASSSSRGSTYGYTF.

V usage is TRBV3-1 (or the pseudogene TRBV3-2) and J usage is TRBJ1-6; 8 bases are shared with TRBD1. The CDR3 extends over 15 amino acids. Germline CDR1 is LGHDT and CDR2 is YNNKEL (reference sequence). V gave up 0 bases and J gave up 7 bases; unmatched junction bases: 2. In DNA, the CDR3 is TGTGCCAGCAGCCAAGATCAGGGGGCCAATTCACCCCTCCACTTT. It yields the protein CASSQDQGANSPLHF.

J is TRBJ1-3 and V is TRBV6-1; 7 bases are shared with TRBD1. Germline CDR1 MNHNS, CDR2 SASEGT. This CDR3 is 18 amino acids long. Unmatched junction bases numbered 18, after V lost 4 bases and J lost 6 bases. The CDR3 nucleotides are TGTGCCAGCAGTGCTCAAGGGGGCAAACAGTACCGGATAAACACCATATATTTT. This sequence encodes CASSAQGGKQYRINTIYF.

The chain carries TRBV10-1 and TRBJ2-2; D unresolved. With 0 bases removed from V and 6 bases from J, the gap between germline ends came to 5 bases. The V gene's germline CDR1 is WNHNN and CDR2 SYGVQD (reference sequence). This CDR3 comprises 13 residues. The CDR3 loop is CASSESISGELFF. The CDR3 DNA follows: TGCGCCAGCAGTGAGTCGATATCCGGGGAGCTGTTTTTT.

This clone was seen only once. The genes are TRBV3-1 (or the pseudogene TRBV3-2) and TRBJ1-2; tentatively, D is TRBD1 (6 bases). The CDR3 loop spans 14 amino acids. V lost 0 bases, J lost 6 bases, and 11 bases lay in between. Germline CDR1 reads LGHDT; CDR2 reads YNNKEL (reference sequence). The DNA for the CDR3 is TGTGCCAGCAGCCAAGAAGGGGGAGGGGATGGCTACACCTTC. Its protein product is CASSQEGGGDGYTF.

J is TRBJ1-1 and V is TRBV18; D not certain. The CDR3 contains 15 residues. CDR1 is KGHSH and CDR2 is LQKENI in the germline V gene. Deletions cut 3 bases from V and 1 base from J, with 12 bases between. The CDR3 coding sequence is TGTGCCAGCTCACCGCAGAGGTTCTCGAACACTGAAGCTTTCTTT. Translating it yields CASSPQRFSNTEAFF. Filled out from reference TRBV18 and TRBJ1-1, the complete variable domain reads NAGVMQNPRHLVRRRGQEARLRCSPMKGHSHVYWYRQLPEEGLKFMVYLQKENIIDESGMPKERFSAEFPKEGPSILRIQQVVRGDSAAYFCASSPQRFSNTEAFFGQGTRLTVV.